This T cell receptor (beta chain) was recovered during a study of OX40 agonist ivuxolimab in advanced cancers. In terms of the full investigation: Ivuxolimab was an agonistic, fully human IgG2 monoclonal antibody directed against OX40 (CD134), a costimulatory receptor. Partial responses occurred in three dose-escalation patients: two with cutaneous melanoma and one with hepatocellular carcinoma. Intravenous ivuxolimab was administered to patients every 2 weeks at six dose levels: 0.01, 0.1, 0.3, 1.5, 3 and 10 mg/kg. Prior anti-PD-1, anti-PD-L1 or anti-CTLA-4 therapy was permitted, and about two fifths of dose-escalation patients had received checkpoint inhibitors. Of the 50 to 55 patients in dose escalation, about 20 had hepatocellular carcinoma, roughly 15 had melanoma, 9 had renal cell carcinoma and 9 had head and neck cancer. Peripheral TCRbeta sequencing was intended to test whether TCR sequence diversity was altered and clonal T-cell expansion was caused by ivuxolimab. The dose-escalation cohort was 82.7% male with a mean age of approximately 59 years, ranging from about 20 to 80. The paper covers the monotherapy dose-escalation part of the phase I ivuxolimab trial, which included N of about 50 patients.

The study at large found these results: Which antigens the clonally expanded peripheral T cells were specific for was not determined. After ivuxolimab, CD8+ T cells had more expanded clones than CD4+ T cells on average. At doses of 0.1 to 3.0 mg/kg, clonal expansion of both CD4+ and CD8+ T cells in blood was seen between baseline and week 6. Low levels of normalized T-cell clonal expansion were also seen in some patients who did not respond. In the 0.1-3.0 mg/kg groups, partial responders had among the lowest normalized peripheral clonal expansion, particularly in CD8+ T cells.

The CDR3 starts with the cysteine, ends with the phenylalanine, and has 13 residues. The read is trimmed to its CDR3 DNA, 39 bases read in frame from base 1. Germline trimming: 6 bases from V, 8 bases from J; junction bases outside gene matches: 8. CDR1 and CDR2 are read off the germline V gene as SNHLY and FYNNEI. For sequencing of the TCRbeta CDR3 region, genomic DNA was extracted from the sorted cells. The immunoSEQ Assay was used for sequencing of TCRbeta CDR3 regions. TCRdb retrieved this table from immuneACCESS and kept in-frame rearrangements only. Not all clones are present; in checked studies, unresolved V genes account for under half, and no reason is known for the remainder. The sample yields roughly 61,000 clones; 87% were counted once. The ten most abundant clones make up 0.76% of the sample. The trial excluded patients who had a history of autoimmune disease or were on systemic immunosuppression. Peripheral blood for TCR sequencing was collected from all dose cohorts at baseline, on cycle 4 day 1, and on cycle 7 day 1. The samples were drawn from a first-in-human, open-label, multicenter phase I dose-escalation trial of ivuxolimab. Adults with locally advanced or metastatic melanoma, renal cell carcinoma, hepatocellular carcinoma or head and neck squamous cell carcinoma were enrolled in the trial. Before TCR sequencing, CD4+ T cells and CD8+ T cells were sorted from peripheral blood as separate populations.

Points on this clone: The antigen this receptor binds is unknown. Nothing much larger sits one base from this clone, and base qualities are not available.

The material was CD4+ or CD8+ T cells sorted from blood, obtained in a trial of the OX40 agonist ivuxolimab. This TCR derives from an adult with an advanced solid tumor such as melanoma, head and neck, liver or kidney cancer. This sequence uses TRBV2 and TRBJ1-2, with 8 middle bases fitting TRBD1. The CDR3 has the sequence CASRTGTGSGYTF. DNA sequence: TGTGCCAGCAGGACCGGGACAGGAAGCGGCTACACCTTC.